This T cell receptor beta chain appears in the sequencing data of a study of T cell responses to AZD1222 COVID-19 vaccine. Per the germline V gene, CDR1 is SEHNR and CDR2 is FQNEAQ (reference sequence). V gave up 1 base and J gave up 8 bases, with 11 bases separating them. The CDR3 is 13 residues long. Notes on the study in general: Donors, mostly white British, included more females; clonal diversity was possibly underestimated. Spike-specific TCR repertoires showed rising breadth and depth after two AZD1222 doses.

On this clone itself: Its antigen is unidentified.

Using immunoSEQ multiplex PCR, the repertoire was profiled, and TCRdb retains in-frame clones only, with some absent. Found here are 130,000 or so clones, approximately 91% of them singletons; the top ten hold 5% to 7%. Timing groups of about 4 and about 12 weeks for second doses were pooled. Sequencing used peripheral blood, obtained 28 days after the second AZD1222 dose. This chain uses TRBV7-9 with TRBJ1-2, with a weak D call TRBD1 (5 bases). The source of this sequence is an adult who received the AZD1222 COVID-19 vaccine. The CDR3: CASSLEGLGGYTF. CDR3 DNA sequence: TGTGCCAGCAGCTTAGAGGGGTTGGGCGGCTACACCTTC.